This T cell receptor beta chain came from a study of blood T cell repertoires in COVID-19. Study details: In each case, the material was cDNA or gDNA derived from T cells, B-cell-depleted T cells, or PBMCs.

A COVID-19 case was met by exposed participants within 2 weeks before study entry. In the original processing: Nucleated cell counts were estimated from reference gene primer amplification. Clones were sequenced by immunoSEQ multiplex PCR, and TCRdb holds only the in-frame ones, with some missing. For V, J and clone size, that table is used; D and trimming come from the DNA. The sample comprises about 160,000 clones, 75% to 90% of which are singletons, and roughly 4% rests with the top ten. The CDR3 covers 14 residues. V lost 4 bases, J lost 4 bases, and 5 bases stayed unmatched. Germline V gene data show CDR1 as SEHNR and CDR2 as FQNEAQ (reference sequence).

The chain couples TRBV7-9 to TRBJ1-2; 8 bases fit TRBD1. This receptor was taken from a middle-aged woman who had been exposed to COVID-19. The sample comprised PBMCs or T cells enriched from blood (not recorded which). In nucleotides, the CDR3 is TGTGCCAGCAGCTCAGGGGGCCATAGCTATGGCTACACCTTC. Translated, it gives CASSSGGHSYGYTF.